This T cell receptor beta chain derives from a study of blood T cell repertoires in COVID-19. Overall study: Donors in the United States, Italy and Spain gave samples during acute or convalescent COVID-19. In each case, the material was cDNA or gDNA derived from T cells, B-cell-depleted T cells, or PBMCs.

Original processing notes: Amplification of reference gene primers was used by the study to estimate nucleated cell counts. Using immunoSEQ multiplex PCR, the repertoire was profiled, and TCRdb retains in-frame clones only, with some absent. V and J calls and clone size follow that table, whereas D and trimming were derived from the DNA. The sample holds 340,000 or so clones, 83% seen once. Germline V gene sequence: CDR1 MNHEY, CDR2 SVGAGI. The CDR3 spans 14 residues. J was trimmed by 2 bases and V by 5 bases; bases with no gene match: 2. The sequencing input was peripheral blood. This clonotype was sampled from a man under 40 with active or convalescent COVID-19. The V gene is TRBV6-5, the J gene TRBJ2-3, with TRBD2 matching over 9 bases. CDR3 in amino acids: CASSSGGTTDTQYF. The CDR3 DNA reads TGTGCCAGCAGTAGCGGGGGGACCACAGATACGCAGTATTTT.